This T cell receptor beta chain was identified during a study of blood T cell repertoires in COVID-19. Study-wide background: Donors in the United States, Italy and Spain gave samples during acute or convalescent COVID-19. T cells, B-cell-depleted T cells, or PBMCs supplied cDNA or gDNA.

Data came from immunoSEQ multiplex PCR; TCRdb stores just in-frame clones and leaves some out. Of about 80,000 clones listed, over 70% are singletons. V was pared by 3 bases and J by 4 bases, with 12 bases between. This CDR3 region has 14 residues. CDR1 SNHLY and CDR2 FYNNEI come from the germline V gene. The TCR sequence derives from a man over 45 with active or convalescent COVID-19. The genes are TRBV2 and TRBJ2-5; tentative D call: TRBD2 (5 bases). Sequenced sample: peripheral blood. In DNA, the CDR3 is TGTGCCAGCAGTGAGGGGATTCGGGGAGAGACCCAGTACTTC. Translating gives CASSEGIRGETQYF.